This T cell receptor beta chain originates from a study of blood T cell repertoires in COVID-19. The germline CDR1 and CDR2 sequences are MNHEY and SMNVEV (reference sequence). The CDR3 runs to 17 residues. J was trimmed by 5 bases and V by 6 bases; bases with no gene match: 13. Generated by immunoSEQ multiplex PCR, the TCRdb table keeps only in-frame clones and is missing some. The sample carries under 150,000 clones, approximately 85% recorded once. The gene calls are TRBV27 and TRBJ1-6, with 7 positions matching TRBD1. The TCR was taken from a woman aged 55-70 years with COVID-19, enrolled during active disease. The sequenced sample consisted of peripheral blood. CDR3 coding DNA: TGTGCCAGCAGAGTGCTCTTGGGACAGTGGGATAATTCACCCCTCCACTTT. Translated: CASRVLLGQWDNSPLHF.